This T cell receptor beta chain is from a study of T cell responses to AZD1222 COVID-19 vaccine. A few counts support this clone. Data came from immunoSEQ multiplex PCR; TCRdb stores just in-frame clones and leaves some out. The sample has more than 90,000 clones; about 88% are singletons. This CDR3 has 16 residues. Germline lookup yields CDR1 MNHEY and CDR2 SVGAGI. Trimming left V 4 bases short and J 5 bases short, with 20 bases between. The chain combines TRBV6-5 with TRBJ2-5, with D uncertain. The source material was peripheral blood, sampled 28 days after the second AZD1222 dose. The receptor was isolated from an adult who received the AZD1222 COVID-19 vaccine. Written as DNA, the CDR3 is TGTGCCAGCAGTTCGCCTGGATCCCCGACCGGGGAGACCCAGTACTTC. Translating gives CASSSPGSPTGETQYF.